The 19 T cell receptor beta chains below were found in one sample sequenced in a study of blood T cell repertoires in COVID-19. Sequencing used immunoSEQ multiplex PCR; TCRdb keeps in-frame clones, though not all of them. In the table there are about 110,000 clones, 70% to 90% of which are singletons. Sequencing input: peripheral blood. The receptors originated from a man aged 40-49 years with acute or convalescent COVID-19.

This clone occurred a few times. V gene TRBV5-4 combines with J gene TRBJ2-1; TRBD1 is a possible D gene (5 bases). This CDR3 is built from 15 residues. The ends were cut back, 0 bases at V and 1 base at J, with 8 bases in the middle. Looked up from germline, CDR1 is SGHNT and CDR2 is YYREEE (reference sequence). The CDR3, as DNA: TGTGCCAGCAGCTTGGGGACAAAATCCTACAATGAGCAGTTCTTC. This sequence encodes CASSLGTKSYNEQFF.

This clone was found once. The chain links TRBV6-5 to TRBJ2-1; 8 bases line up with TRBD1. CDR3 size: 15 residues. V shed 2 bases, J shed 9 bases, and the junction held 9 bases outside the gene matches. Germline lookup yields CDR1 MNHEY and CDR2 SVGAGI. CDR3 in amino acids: CASSYGGQGMFEQFF. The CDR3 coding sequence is TGTGCCAGCAGTTACGGAGGACAGGGAATGTTTGAGCAGTTCTTC.

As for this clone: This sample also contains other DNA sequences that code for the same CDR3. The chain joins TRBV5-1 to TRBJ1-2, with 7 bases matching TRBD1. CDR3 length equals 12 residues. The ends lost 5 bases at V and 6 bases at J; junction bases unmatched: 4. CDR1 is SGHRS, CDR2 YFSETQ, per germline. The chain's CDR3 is CASSRTGDGYTF. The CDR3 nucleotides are TGCGCCAGCAGTCGAACAGGGGATGGCTACACCTTC.

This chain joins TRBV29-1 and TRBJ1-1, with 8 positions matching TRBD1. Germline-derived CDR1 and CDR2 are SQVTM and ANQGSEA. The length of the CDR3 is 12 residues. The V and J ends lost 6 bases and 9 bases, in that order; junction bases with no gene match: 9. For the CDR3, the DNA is TGCAGCGTAGACGACAGGGGCCGACAAGCTTTCTTT. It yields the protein CSVDDRGRQAFF.

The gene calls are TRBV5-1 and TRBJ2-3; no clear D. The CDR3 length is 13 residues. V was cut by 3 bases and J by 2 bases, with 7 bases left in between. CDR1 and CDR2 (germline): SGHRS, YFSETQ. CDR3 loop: CASSSTFTDTQYF. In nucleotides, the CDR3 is TGCGCCAGCAGCTCCACTTTCACAGATACGCAGTATTTT.

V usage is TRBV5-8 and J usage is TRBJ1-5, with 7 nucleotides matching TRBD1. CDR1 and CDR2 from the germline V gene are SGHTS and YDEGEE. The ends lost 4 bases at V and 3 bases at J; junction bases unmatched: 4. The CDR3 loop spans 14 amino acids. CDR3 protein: CASSAGQLNQPQHF. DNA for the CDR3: TGTGCCAGCAGCGCGGGACAGCTCAATCAGCCCCAGCATTTT.

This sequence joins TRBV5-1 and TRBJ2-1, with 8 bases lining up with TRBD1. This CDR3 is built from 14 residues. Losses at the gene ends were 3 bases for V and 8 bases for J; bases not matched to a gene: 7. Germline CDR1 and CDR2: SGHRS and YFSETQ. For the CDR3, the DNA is TGCGCCAGCAGCTGGGCGTCAGGGGGCCATGAGCAGTTCTTC. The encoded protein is CASSWASGGHEQFF.

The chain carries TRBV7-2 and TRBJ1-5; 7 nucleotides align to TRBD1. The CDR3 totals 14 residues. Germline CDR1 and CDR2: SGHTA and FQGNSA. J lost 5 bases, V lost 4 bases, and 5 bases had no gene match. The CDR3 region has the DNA TGTGCCAGCAGCTCCCGAACAGGGGATCAGCCCCAGCATTTT. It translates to CASSSRTGDQPQHF.

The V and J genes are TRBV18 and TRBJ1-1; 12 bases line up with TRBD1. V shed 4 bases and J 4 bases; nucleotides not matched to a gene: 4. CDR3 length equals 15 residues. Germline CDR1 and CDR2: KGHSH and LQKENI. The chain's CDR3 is CASSQGQGAGTEAFF. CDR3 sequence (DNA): TGTGCCAGCTCACAGGGACAGGGGGCAGGCACTGAAGCTTTCTTT. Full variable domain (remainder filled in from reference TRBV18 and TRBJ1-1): NAGVMQNPRHLVRRRGQEARLRCSPMKGHSHVYWYRQLPEEGLKFMVYLQKENIIDESGMPKERFSAEFPKEGPSILRIQQVVRGDSAAYFCASSQGQGAGTEAFFGQGTRLTVV.

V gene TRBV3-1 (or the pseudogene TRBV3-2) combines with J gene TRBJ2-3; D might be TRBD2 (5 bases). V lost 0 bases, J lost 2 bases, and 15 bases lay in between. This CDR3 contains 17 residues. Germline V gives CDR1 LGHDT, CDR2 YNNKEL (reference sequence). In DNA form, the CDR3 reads TGTGCCAGCAGCCAAGATGCATGTCGGGGAATCACAGATACGCAGTATTTT. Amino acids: CASSQDACRGITDTQYF.

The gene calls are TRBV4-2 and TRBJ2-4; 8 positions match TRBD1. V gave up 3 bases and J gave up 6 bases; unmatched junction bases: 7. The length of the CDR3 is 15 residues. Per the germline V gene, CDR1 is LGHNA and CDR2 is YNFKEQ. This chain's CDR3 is CASSHHQGAGNIQYF. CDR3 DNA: TGTGCCAGCAGCCATCACCAGGGGGCTGGAAACATTCAGTACTTC.

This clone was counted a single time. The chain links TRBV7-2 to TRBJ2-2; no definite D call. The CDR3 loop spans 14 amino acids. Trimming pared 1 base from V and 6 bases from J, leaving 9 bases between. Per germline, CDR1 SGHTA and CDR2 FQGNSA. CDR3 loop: CASSLDFGSGELFF. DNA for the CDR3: TGTGCCAGCAGCTTAGACTTCGGGTCCGGGGAGCTGTTTTTT.

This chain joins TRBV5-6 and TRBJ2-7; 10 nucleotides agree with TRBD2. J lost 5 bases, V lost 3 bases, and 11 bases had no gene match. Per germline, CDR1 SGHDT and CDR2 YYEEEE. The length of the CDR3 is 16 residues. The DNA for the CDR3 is TGTGCCAGCAGCTCCTTGGTAGGACTAGCGGAGGACGAGCAGTACTTC. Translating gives CASSSLVGLAEDEQYF.

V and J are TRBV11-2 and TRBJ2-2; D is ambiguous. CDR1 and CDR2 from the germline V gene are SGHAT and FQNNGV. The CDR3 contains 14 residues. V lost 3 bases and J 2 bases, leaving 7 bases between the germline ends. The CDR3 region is CASSLHSNTGELFF. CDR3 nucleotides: TGTGCCAGCAGCTTGCACAGCAACACCGGGGAGCTGTTTTTT.

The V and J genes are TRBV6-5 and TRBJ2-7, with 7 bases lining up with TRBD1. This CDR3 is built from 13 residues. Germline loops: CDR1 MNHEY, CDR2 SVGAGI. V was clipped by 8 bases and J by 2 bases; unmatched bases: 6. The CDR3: CASGRDRAYEQYF. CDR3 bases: TGTGCCAGCGGTAGGGACAGAGCCTACGAGCAGTACTTC.

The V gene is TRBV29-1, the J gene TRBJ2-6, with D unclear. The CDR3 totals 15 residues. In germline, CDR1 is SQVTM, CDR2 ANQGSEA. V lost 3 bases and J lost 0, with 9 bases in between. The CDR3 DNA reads TGCAGCGTTGATGCGGTGGACTCTGGGGCCAACGTCCTGACTTTC. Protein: CSVDAVDSGANVLTF.

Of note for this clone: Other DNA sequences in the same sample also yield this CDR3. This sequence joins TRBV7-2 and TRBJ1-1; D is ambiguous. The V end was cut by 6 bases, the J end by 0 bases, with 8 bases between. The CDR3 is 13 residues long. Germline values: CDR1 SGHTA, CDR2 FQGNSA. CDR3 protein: CASSPYLNTEAFF. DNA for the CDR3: TGTGCCAGCAGTCCTTATCTGAACACTGAAGCTTTCTTT. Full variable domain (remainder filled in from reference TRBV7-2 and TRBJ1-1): GAGVSQSPSNKVTEKGKDVELRCDPISGHTALYWYRQSLGQGLEFLIYFQGNSAPDKSGLPSDRFSAERTGGSVSTLTIQRTQQEDSAVYLCASSPYLNTEAFFGQGTRLTVV.

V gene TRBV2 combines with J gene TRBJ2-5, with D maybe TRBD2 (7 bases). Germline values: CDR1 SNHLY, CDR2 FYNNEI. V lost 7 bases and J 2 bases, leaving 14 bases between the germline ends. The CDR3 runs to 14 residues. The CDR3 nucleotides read TGTGCCAGCAATGTAGGGGGGGAACAAGAGACCCAGTACTTC. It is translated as CASNVGGEQETQYF.

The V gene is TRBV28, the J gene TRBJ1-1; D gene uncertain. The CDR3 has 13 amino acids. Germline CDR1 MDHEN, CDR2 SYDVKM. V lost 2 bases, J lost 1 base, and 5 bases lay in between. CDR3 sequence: CASSLSANTEAFF. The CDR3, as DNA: TGTGCCAGCAGTTTAAGCGCGAACACTGAAGCTTTCTTT.